This T cell receptor beta chain derives from a study of T cell responses to AZD1222 COVID-19 vaccine (dated by TCRdb to the early 2020s). General notes on the study: AZD1222 recipients with second doses at about 4 weeks or about 12 weeks were pooled, because spike-specific TCR depth and breadth did not differ between schedules. TCR sequencing covered 230 to 250 trial participants: 200 to 210 given two doses of AZD1222 and approximately 26 given two doses of MenACWY control vaccine. Trial participants were enrolled into age subgroups of 18-55, 56-69 and 70-plus years, which contained 148, 28 and 57 TCR-sequenced participants, respectively. Paper-wide results and their limitations: A significant rise in spike-specific TCR breadth and depth was observed after two AZD1222 doses relative to day 0 and relative to MenACWY recipients. The whole spike protein was spanned by vaccine-associated CD4 TCRs, and dominant responses were seen in regions 160-218 and 743-854. Conclusions about previously exposed vaccinees were limited because only six AZD1222 recipients were SARS-CoV-2 seropositive at baseline. Epitopes outside the regions mutated in the B.1.351 and B.1.1.7 variants were reportedly recognized by nearly half of the unique spike-specific TCRs. Most participants were white British and females outnumbered males, and the authors suggested that clonal diversity may have been underestimated. The 56-69-year group was small, and its depth increase did not reach significance, likely because of low power. Because no day 14 peak-response samples were available, repertoires were characterized only after the peak T cell response.

The CDR3 regions of human TCRbeta chains were analyzed by immunosequencing. The paper's data handling went like this. TCRs in the repertoires were compared against a reference library of SARS-CoV-2-specific TCRs that had been generated with the MIRA antigen-specificity platform. Breadth was defined as the fraction of unique TCRs that were SARS-CoV-2-associated. Depth was defined as the fraction of total T cells that were SARS-CoV-2-associated. Using the MIRA data, each spike-specific TCR was assigned both to the spike region to which the TCR was reactive and to a CD4 or CD8 class. Log10-transformed breadth and depth values were compared by one-way ANOVA with Sidak's multiple comparisons tests. Drawn from immuneACCESS, this table holds only the in-frame rearrangements with V and J called that TCRdb kept. Clones are partly lost; checked studies trace under half to an unresolved V gene and leave the rest unexplained. V, J and clone size are those of that table, while D and trimming were read from the DNA. In all, the sample holds roughly 150,000 clones, and roughly 90% of those were seen once. The ten most abundant clones make up 1.6% of the sample.

Measured from the cysteine to the phenylalanine, the CDR3 is 15 residues long. Only the CDR3 portion is preserved as DNA: 45 bases, with reading frame beginning at the first base. CDR1 and CDR2 were assigned from the germline V gene (reference sequence) as LNHDA and SQIVND. The junction carries 16 bases between V and J, which are trimmed by 4 bases and 3 bases respectively. The time point label of this sample denotes: baseline before first vaccination. Samples from vaccinated people were obtained from the UK trials COV001 and COV002, which included a single-blind randomized controlled phase 2/3 trial of AZD1222 (ChAdOx1 nCoV-19) in healthy adults. For TCRbeta chain sequencing, PBMC samples were collected from trial participants at day 0 and at day 28 after the second dose. Concerning this clone: Its antigen specificity is not known. No clone much larger than this one lies a single base away; base qualities are absent.

The receptor was derived from an adult in good health. The V and J genes are TRBV19 and TRBJ2-7, and TRBD1 may be the D gene, going by 6 matching bases. The source was peripheral blood, collected on day 0 of AZD1222 vaccination. Here is the DNA: TGTGCCAGTAGTACGCAAACCACAGGGTTCTACGAGCAGTACTTC. It encodes CASSTQTTGFYEQYF.